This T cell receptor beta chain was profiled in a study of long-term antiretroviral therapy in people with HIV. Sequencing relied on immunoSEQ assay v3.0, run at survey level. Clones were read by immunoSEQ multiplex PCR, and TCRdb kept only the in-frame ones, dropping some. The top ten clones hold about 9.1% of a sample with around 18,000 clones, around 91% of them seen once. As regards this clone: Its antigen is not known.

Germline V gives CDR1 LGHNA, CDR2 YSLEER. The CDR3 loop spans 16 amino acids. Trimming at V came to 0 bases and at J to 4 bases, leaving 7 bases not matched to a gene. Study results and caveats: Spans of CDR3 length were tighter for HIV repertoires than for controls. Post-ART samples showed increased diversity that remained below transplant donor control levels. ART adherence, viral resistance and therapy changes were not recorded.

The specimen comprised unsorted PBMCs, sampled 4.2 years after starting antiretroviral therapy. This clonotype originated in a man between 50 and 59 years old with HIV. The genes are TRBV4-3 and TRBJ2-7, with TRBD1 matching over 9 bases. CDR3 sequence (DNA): TGCGCCAGCAGCCAAGATGGGGGGACAGGGTCTTACGAGCAGTACTTC. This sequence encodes CASSQDGGTGSYEQYF.